This TCR beta chain was profiled in a study of CXCR3-negative and CXCR3-positive naive CD8 T cells. Preparation of TRB cDNA libraries relied on 5' RACE carrying UMI labels. No DNA is given; TCRdb re-called the 5' RACE reads and lists each CDR3 protein once. This table lists roughly 39,000 distinct CDR3 sequences. Comments on this clonotype: Its antigen is currently unknown.

Broader study findings: CXCR3 expression partially decreased after cryopreservation; most assays used fresh PBMCs.

The germline gives CDR1 MNHEY, CDR2 SMNVEV (reference sequence). The CDR3 covers 13 residues. The specimen was memory CD8+ T cells from blood. The sequence derives from a human donor in good health. Some clones in this sample may be carry-over from other donors' samples. V gene TRBV27 combines with J gene TRBJ1-1; the TCRdb D gene call, TRBD1, has no DNA to confirm it. CDR3 sequence: CASSLGQRTEAFF.